One and the same sample provided the 14 T cell receptor beta chains below, sequenced in a study of T cell repertoires in cytomegalovirus infection. What these receptors recognize is not known. MiXCR, applied by TCRdb to the reads, yields one record per CDR3 protein. The sample contains roughly 180,000 distinct CDR3 sequences, less than 25% of which appear only once. This specimen was CD8+ T cells from cultured PBMCs, taken from culture after CMV antigen stimulation. Every receptor here comes from a human donor in good health (CMV status not recorded). Some clones in this sample may be carry-over from other donors' samples.

CDR3 amino acids: CASSFRTGSFGYTF. CDR3 sequence (DNA): TGTGCCAGCAGTTTCAGGACAGGAAGTTTTGGCTACACCTTC. The V gene is TRBV28, the J gene TRBJ1-2; 7 bases are shared with TRBD1. The CDR3 has 14 residues. Unmatched junction bases numbered 8, after V lost 3 bases and J lost 7 bases. The germline V gene encodes CDR1 MDHEN and CDR2 SYDVKM.

The chain links TRBV11-2 to TRBJ2-7; 9 bases are a match to TRBD1. The V gene's germline CDR1 is SGHAT and CDR2 FQNNGV. This CDR3 has 16 amino acids. V dropped 4 bases and J dropped 0; count of bases not matched to a gene: 7. The CDR3 sequence is CASSYRQGVSSYEQYF. CDR3 coding DNA: TGTGCCAGCAGCTACCGACAGGGGGTTAGCTCCTACGAGCAGTACTTC.

Only a few counts were recorded for this clonotype. V gene TRBV15 combines with J gene TRBJ2-7, with D possibly TRBD1 on 5 matching bases. The CDR3 loop spans 12 amino acids. Per the germline V gene, CDR1 is LNHNV and CDR2 is YYDKDF (reference sequence). The germline V and J ends were trimmed by 4 bases and 3 bases, with 7 bases remaining between them. CDR3 residues: CATSKGHYEQYF. CDR3 in DNA: TGTGCCACCAGCAAAGGACACTACGAGCAGTACTTC.

V gene TRBV7-2 combines with J gene TRBJ1-1; TRBD1 is a possible D gene (6 bases). Germline-derived CDR1 and CDR2 are SGHTA and FQGNSA. This CDR3 is 14 amino acids long. Trimming shortened V by 2 bases and J by 1 base, and 8 bases separated the two germline ends. CDR3 residues: CASSLLRGNTEAFF. In DNA, the CDR3 is TGTGCCAGCAGCTTACTCAGGGGGAACACTGAAGCTTTCTTT.

This clonotype has at least ten counts. The chain is built from TRBV7-6 and TRBJ1-1; a weak D match, TRBD1 (5 bases). V lost 3 bases and J 2 bases, leaving 7 bases between the germline ends. Looked up from germline, CDR1 is SGHVS and CDR2 is FNYEAQ. CDR3 length: 13 residues. CDR3 sequence (DNA): TGTGCCAGCAGCTTGGGGCGAAACACTGAAGCTTTCTTT. Translated: CASSLGRNTEAFF.

The rearrangement uses TRBV6-5 and TRBJ1-1, with no clear D. Germline CDR1 MNHEY, CDR2 SVGAGI. V lost 2 bases to trimming and J lost 0 bases, with 10 bases between them. This CDR3 has 15 residues. The CDR3 region is CASSYHTGLNTEAFF. DNA of the CDR3: TGTGCCAGCAGTTACCACACCGGATTGAACACTGAAGCTTTCTTT.

This clonotype turned up a few times. The chain couples TRBV4-1 to TRBJ2-7; 9 bases fit TRBD1. The V and J ends lost 0 bases and 3 bases, in that order; junction bases with no gene match: 6. Looked up from germline, CDR1 is MGHRA and CDR2 is YSYEKL. The CDR3 spans 16 residues. CDR3 sequence reads: CASSQDRGQGIYEQYF. Here the CDR3 DNA reads TGCGCCAGCAGCCAAGATAGGGGACAGGGAATCTACGAGCAGTACTTC.

This clonotype was observed at least ten times. V and J are TRBV29-1 and TRBJ2-6; D may be TRBD1 or TRBD2 (5 bases each). CDR3 length: 14 residues. V lost 7 bases, J lost 3 bases, and 13 bases lay in between. Germline CDR1 SQVTM, CDR2 ANQGSEA. The CDR3 nucleotides read TGCAGCGCCCGAGTGGGGGATGGGGCCAACGTCCTGACTTTC. This gives the protein CSARVGDGANVLTF.

The chain links TRBV7-9 to TRBJ2-1; D is perhaps TRBD2 (5 bases). Germline V gene data show CDR1 as SEHNR and CDR2 as FQNEAQ (reference sequence). Trimming removed 5 bases from V and 2 bases from J, with 13 bases in between. The length of the CDR3 is 15 residues. Here the CDR3 reads CASSPRTGTYNEQFF. The CDR3 DNA follows: TGTGCCAGCAGCCCTAGGACGGGAACCTACAATGAGCAGTTCTTC.

This clonotype came up a few times. The V call is TRBV7-9, the J call TRBJ2-7; no reliable D call. The CDR3 covers 12 residues. V was clipped by 5 bases and J by 6 bases, with 11 bases between them. Germline V CDR1 and CDR2: SEHNR, FQNEAQ (reference sequence). Written as DNA, the CDR3 is TGTGCCAGCAGCCGTTCGAGGCCCGAGCAGTACTTC. It is translated as CASSRSRPEQYF.

The chain carries TRBV7-2 and TRBJ2-7; D is perhaps TRBD1 (5 bases). CDR3 size: 13 residues. V dropped 4 bases and J dropped 2 bases, with 9 bases sitting between them. In germline, CDR1 is SGHTA, CDR2 FQGNSA. The CDR3 loop is CASSWAGTYEQYF. CDR3 bases: TGTGCCAGCAGCTGGGCAGGGACCTACGAGCAGTACTTC.

This sequence joins TRBV7-2 and TRBJ2-4; weak D call: TRBD2 (6 bases). The germline V gene has CDR1 SGHTA and CDR2 FQGNSA. V was shortened by 3 bases and J by 6 bases, with 12 bases between the two germline ends. The CDR3 runs 14 residues. CDR3 loop: CASSFRPLANIQYF. DNA for the CDR3: TGTGCCAGCAGCTTCCGCCCACTAGCAAACATTCAGTACTTC.

V and J are TRBV7-2 and TRBJ2-5; 9 positions match TRBD1. The V and J ends lost 5 bases and 5 bases, in that order; junction bases with no gene match: 9. This CDR3 has 15 residues. Germline V CDR1 and CDR2: SGHTA, FQGNSA. The CDR3 nucleotides read TGTGCCAGCAGCCGCTGGACAGGGGCGAGGGAGACCCAGTACTTC. Protein: CASSRWTGARETQYF.

This chain uses TRBV12-3 or TRBV12-4 with TRBJ1-1; D gene unclear. V lost 3 bases and J 0 bases, leaving 20 bases between the germline ends. The CDR3 has 18 amino acids. The CDR3 nucleotides are TGTGCCAGCAGTTTCCCCCGAGGGCCCTGGCCCATGAACACTGAAGCTTTCTTT. Its protein product is CASSFPRGPWPMNTEAFF.